This T cell receptor (beta chain) was captured in a study of T cell responses to AZD1222 COVID-19 vaccine (dated by TCRdb to 2020 to 2023). Some background on the complete study: Because spike-specific TCR depth and breadth did not differ between the two schedules, AZD1222 recipients who got a second dose at roughly 4 weeks were pooled with those who got a second dose at roughly 12 weeks. A total of 233 trial participants underwent TCR sequencing, of whom approximately 200 had received two doses of AZD1222 and around 26 had received two doses of the MenACWY control vaccine. Trial participants were enrolled into age subgroups of 18-55, 56-69 and 70-plus years, which contained approximately 150, 30 and 60 TCR-sequenced participants, respectively.

From the cysteine up to the phenylalanine, the CDR3 has a length of 15 residues. Solely the CDR3 DNA is kept, with 45 bases framed from the first base. V loses 3 bases, J loses 4 bases, and the germline ends lie 15 bases apart. The germline V gene provides CDR1 MDHEN and CDR2 SYDVKM. As to this clone: Its antigen remains undetermined. Nothing much larger sits one base from this clone, and base qualities are not available.

Study-level results and caveats: Because no day 14 peak-response samples were available, repertoires were characterized only after the peak T cell response. Most participants were white British and females outnumbered males, and the authors suggested that clonal diversity may have been underestimated. The vaccine-associated CD4 TCRs covered the entire spike protein, and the dominant responses fell in regions 160-218 and 743-854. Nearly half of unique spike-specific TCRs reportedly recognized epitopes outside regions mutated in the B.1.351 and B.1.1.7 variants. The 56-69-year group was small, and its depth increase did not reach significance, likely because of low power. Spike-specific TCR breadth and depth rose significantly after two AZD1222 doses compared with day 0 and with MenACWY recipients. Conclusions about previously exposed vaccinees are limited, since just 6 or 7 AZD1222 recipients were seropositive for SARS-CoV-2 at baseline.

The sample's time point label, decoded: baseline before first vaccination. The vaccinee samples were drawn from two UK trials, COV001 and COV002, one of which was a single-blind randomized controlled phase 2/3 trial testing AZD1222 (ChAdOx1 nCoV-19) in healthy adults. For TCRbeta chain sequencing, PBMC samples from trial participants were taken at day 0 and at day 28 after the second dose. The CDR3 regions of human TCRbeta chains were analyzed by immunosequencing. In the original analysis: TCRs in the repertoires were matched against a reference library of SARS-CoV-2-specific TCRs that had been generated with the MIRA antigen-specificity platform. Breadth was defined as the fraction of unique TCRs that were SARS-CoV-2-associated. Depth was defined as the fraction of total T cells that were SARS-CoV-2-associated. Using the MIRA data, each spike-specific TCR was assigned both to the spike region to which the TCR was reactive and to a CD4 or CD8 class. Log10-transformed breadth and depth values were compared by one-way ANOVA with Sidak's multiple comparisons tests. Imported from immuneACCESS, the table was reduced by TCRdb to in-frame sequences with V and J called. These copies leave out some clones; in studies compared against another copy, an unresolved V gene accounts for under half, and the cause of the remainder is not known. The V and J calls and clone size are taken from that table; D and trimming were inferred from the DNA. The table for this sample lists some 190,000 clones; 75% to 90% of them were counted only once. 6% to 8% of the sample is taken by the ten largest.

The V and J genes are TRBV28 and TRBJ1-2, with the D gene call left open. The clonotype was recovered from an adult in good health. Sequencing used peripheral blood, obtained on day 0 of AZD1222 vaccination. The bases read TGTGCCAGCAGTTTTGAGCCCCCGGGAGCCTATGGCTACACCTTC. This yields the protein CASSFEPPGAYGYTF.